One T cell receptor beta chain is described in this entry. Its antigen is not identified. These data belong to a study of identical twins. Points from the study as a whole: There was more out-of-frame TCR alpha sharing in monozygotic twins than models estimated.

A universal primer binding site was introduced by template switching. The final cDNA contained unique molecular identifiers. TCRdb independently ran MiXCR on the 5' RACE reads; one entry per CDR3 protein. This table holds 500,000 or so distinct CDR3 sequences, 12% to 15% found once. The CDR3 runs 15 residues. Unmatched junction bases numbered 2, after V lost 0 bases and J lost 2 bases. CDR1 and CDR2 (germline): MNHEY, SMNVEV (reference sequence). This sample was shared with a second study, whose subject was yellow fever vaccine responses in identical twins. That work states: Reportedly, the T cell response mounted by twins to vaccine seemed partly convergent, partly personalized.

V is TRBV27 and J is TRBJ2-7; TRBD2 matches 9 bases. This receptor was taken from a woman aged 18-30 years in good health. The sequencing sample was made of CD4+ T cells sorted from blood. The CDR3 nucleotides read TGTGCCAGCAGTTTATCCGGCGGGAGGGCCTACGAGCAGTACTTC. It translates to CASSLSGGRAYEQYF.